These T cell receptor beta chains were read from a single sample in a study of identical twins. TCRdb analysed the 5' RACE reads with MiXCR anew, one entry per CDR3 protein. Among more than 1.5 million distinct CDR3 sequences, about 32% were seen once, and the ten largest hold around 0.3%. The sequenced sample consisted of cord blood. All receptors derive from a newborn girl in good health. Both conserved end residues are part of each CDR3. The D gene is left open where the match is weak. A row's size may be missing; if present it is once, few, many or a size class.

D	size	V	J	CDR3	DNA
TRBD2	NA	TRBV27	TRBJ2-3	CASSLRAGGRTSTDTQYF	TGTGCCAGCAGTTTACGGGCGGGGGGGCGGACTAGCACAGATACGCAGTATTTT
TRBD2	few	TRBV7-2	TRBJ2-1	CASSLVVVAGNEQFF	TGTGCCAGCAGCTTAGTCGTAGTAGCGGGCAATGAGCAGTTCTTC
TRBD2	few	TRBV4-2	TRBJ2-3	CASSQRRTSGDADTQYF	TGTGCCAGCAGCCAAAGAAGGACTAGCGGGGACGCAGATACGCAGTATTTT
NA	once	TRBV11-2	TRBJ2-7	CASSLSLDSPYEQYF	TGTGCCAGCAGCTTAAGTTTGGACAGTCCCTACGAGCAGTACTTC
NA	few	TRBV20-1	TRBJ2-7	CSARDLSSPYEQYF	TGCAGTGCTAGAGATCTGTCGAGCCCCTACGAGCAGTACTTC
NA	NA	TRBV28	TRBJ1-1	CASSPPSIRDTEAFF	TGTGCCAGCAGTCCCCCCAGCATACGCGACACTGAAGCTTTCTTT
TRBD1	many	TRBV27	TRBJ1-5	CASSFAQGGNQPQHF	TGTGCCAGCAGCTTTGCACAGGGGGGCAATCAGCCCCAGCATTTT
NA	NA	TRBV6-2/TRBV6-3	TRBJ2-3	CASRTLGTTQYF	TGTGCCAGCAGGACCCTCGGGACTACGCAGTATTTT
TRBD2	NA	TRBV28	TRBJ2-2	CASSLAGESTGELFF	TGTGCCAGCAGTTTAGCGGGAGAGTCCACCGGGGAGCTGTTTTTT
NA	few	TRBV28	TRBJ2-4	CASSLLRGRNIQYF	TGTGCCAGCAGTTTACTCCGCGGAAGAAACATTCAGTACTTC
TRBD1	few	TRBV20-1	TRBJ2-1	CSASYGTGGGNEQFF	TGCAGTGCTAGCTACGGGACAGGGGGGGGCAATGAGCAGTTCTTC
NA	few	TRBV27	TRBJ2-1	CASIQVDGSYNEQFF	TGTGCCAGCATTCAAGTAGACGGCTCCTACAATGAGCAGTTCTTC
TRBD2	NA	TRBV9	TRBJ2-7	CASNIAGDFYEQYF	TGTGCCAGCAATATAGCGGGGGATTTCTACGAGCAGTACTTC
TRBD2	NA	TRBV2	TRBJ2-5	CASRPGLAGSRETQYF	TGTGCCAGCAGGCCGGGACTAGCGGGATCACGAGAGACCCAGTACTTC
NA	few	TRBV6-5	TRBJ2-5	CASSYSRILQETQYF	TGTGCCAGCAGTTACTCGCGGATCCTCCAAGAGACCCAGTACTTC
TRBD2	many	TRBV18	TRBJ2-3	CASSPLAGADTQYF	TGTGCCAGCAGCCCGCTAGCGGGGGCAGATACGCAGTATTTT
TRBD1	NA	TRBV7-9	TRBJ1-1	CASSLIGTGNTEAFF	TGTGCCAGCAGCTTAATAGGGACAGGGAACACTGAAGCTTTCTTT
NA	once	TRBV20-1	TRBJ1-1	CSARIGSENTEAFF	TGCAGTGCTAGAATCGGGTCCGAGAACACTGAAGCTTTCTTT
NA	NA	TRBV2	TRBJ2-7	CASSGGTSVSYEQYF	TGTGCCAGCAGTGGGGGGACATCGGTCTCCTACGAGCAGTACTTC
NA	NA	TRBV20-1	TRBJ1-1	CSARGESTEAFF	TGCAGTGCTAGAGGGGAAAGCACTGAAGCTTTCTTT
NA	NA	TRBV12-5	TRBJ2-7	CASGFTPRGPNEQYF	TGTGCTAGTGGTTTTACCCCCAGGGGTCCAAATGAGCAGTACTTC
NA	NA	TRBV12-3/TRBV12-4	TRBJ2-7	CASRYTVTYEQYF	TGTGCCAGCAGGTACACAGTAACCTACGAGCAGTACTTC
TRBD2	NA	TRBV20-1	TRBJ2-3	CSARGLASHTDTQYF	TGCAGTGCTCGCGGACTAGCCTCCCACACAGATACGCAGTATTTT
TRBD1	NA	TRBV6-5	TRBJ1-1	CASSYRQGSEGFF	TGTGCCAGCAGTTACCGACAGGGCTCTGAAGGTTTCTTT
NA	NA	TRBV30	TRBJ1-4	CAWTRRRPYSGDEKLFF	TGTGCCTGGACCCGACGCCGGCCCTACAGTGGGGATGAAAAACTGTTTTTT
TRBD2	NA	TRBV19	TRBJ2-2	CASHGLAGNTGELFF	TGTGCCAGTCACGGGCTAGCGGGTAACACCGGGGAGCTGTTTTTT
TRBD2	few	TRBV20-1	TRBJ2-3	CSARGAGRVADTQYF	TGCAGTGCTAGAGGTGCAGGGAGGGTCGCAGATACGCAGTATTTT
NA	few	TRBV20-1	TRBJ2-3	CSPGPSPDTQYF	TGCAGTCCCGGGCCGAGCCCAGATACGCAGTATTTT
NA	NA	TRBV6-4	TRBJ1-1	CASSVDMNTEAFF	TGTGCCAGCAGTGTTGACATGAACACTGAAGCTTTCTTT
NA	NA	TRBV5-1	TRBJ1-4	CASSQDPYEKLFF	TGCGCCAGCAGCCAGGACCCATACGAAAAACTGTTTTTT
NA	NA	TRBV13	TRBJ1-2	CASSPKDAHGYTF	TGTGCCAGCAGCCCGAAGGACGCACATGGCTACACCTTC
TRBD2	few	TRBV12-3/TRBV12-4	TRBJ2-1	CASSLGLGVNEQFF	TGTGCCAGCAGTCTCGGACTAGGGGTCAATGAGCAGTTCTTC
TRBD1	once	TRBV20-1	TRBJ1-6	CSAREGGQGSSPLHF	TGCAGTGCTAGGGAGGGGGGACAGGGTAGTTCACCCCTCCACTTT
TRBD1	few	TRBV10-3	TRBJ2-7	CAISDRTGSHEQYF	TGTGCCATCAGTGATAGGACAGGGAGCCACGAGCAGTACTTC
TRBD1	NA	TRBV3-1	TRBJ1-2	CASSRNRGPNYGYTF	TGTGCCAGCAGCCGAAACAGGGGTCCTAACTATGGCTACACCTTC
TRBD2	few	TRBV29-1	TRBJ2-7	CSVRTSGGSEQYF	TGCAGCGTGCGGACTAGCGGGGGTAGCGAGCAGTACTTC
NA	few	TRBV6-1	TRBJ1-2	CASSPSYIYGYTF	TGTGCCAGCAGTCCCTCGTACATCTATGGCTACACCTTC
NA	many	TRBV7-2	TRBJ2-6	CASSFEVNVLTF	TGTGCCAGCAGCTTTGAAGTAAACGTCCTGACTTTC
NA	NA	TRBV9	TRBJ1-3	CASKGSGNTIYF	TGTGCCAGCAAAGGTTCCGGAAACACCATATATTTT
NA	NA	TRBV6-2/TRBV6-3	TRBJ2-7	CASSPADYSYEQYF	TGTGCCAGCAGTCCAGCGGACTACTCCTACGAGCAGTACTTC